This is a list of T cell receptor beta chains from one sample in a study of neurological immune-mediated disorders. TCRdb reanalysed the 5' RACE reads using MiXCR and keeps one entry per CDR3 protein. Here the sample spans about 62,000 distinct CDR3 sequences, 3.5% to 4.5% being singletons. The sequenced sample consisted of PBMCs. The origin of the receptors is a woman aged 45-65 years with multiple sclerosis. The CDR3 runs from the conserved cysteine through the conserved F or W. The D gene is left open where the match is weak. Size values are once, few and many counts, or a class for expanded clones, and some rows have none.

D gene: -
clone size: many
J gene: TRBJ2-5
V gene: TRBV20-1
CDR3 DNA: TGCAGTGCTAGGCCTGGTGGACGTCCACAAGAGACCCAGTACTTC
CDR3 protein: CSARPGGRPQETQYF

D gene: -
clone size: -
J gene: TRBJ2-2
V gene: TRBV20-1
CDR3 DNA: TGCAGTGCCGCCAGTAGCGGGAACACCGGGGAGCTGTTTTTT
CDR3 protein: CSAASSGNTGELFF

D gene: TRBD1
clone size: many
J gene: TRBJ1-5
V gene: TRBV7-2
CDR3 DNA: TGTGCCAGCAGCTGGACAGGGCAAAATCAGCCCCAGCATTTT
CDR3 protein: CASSWTGQNQPQHF

D gene: -
clone size: many
J gene: TRBJ2-1
V gene: TRBV27
CDR3 DNA: TGTGCCAGCAGCGTGACGGAATACAATGAGCAGTTCTTC
CDR3 protein: CASSVTEYNEQFF

D gene: -
clone size: many
J gene: TRBJ1-2
V gene: TRBV24-1
CDR3 DNA: TGTGCCACCAGTGATTCCTTCTATGGCTACACCTTC
CDR3 protein: CATSDSFYGYTF

D gene: -
clone size: many
J gene: TRBJ1-1
V gene: TRBV3-1
CDR3 DNA: TGTGCCAGCAGCCAAGTCTTACAGGGACCGAACACTGAAGCTTTCTTT
CDR3 protein: CASSQVLQGPNTEAFF

D gene: -
clone size: many
J gene: TRBJ2-1
V gene: TRBV20-1
CDR3 DNA: TGCAGTGCTAGAGATACGAGGCGGTCCTCCAATGAGCAGTTCTTC
CDR3 protein: CSARDTRRSSNEQFF

D gene: -
clone size: many
J gene: TRBJ1-2
V gene: TRBV7-9
CDR3 DNA: TGTGCCAGCAGCTTACACGGACAGAGCTATGGCTACACCTTC
CDR3 protein: CASSLHGQSYGYTF

D gene: -
clone size: -
J gene: TRBJ2-7
V gene: TRBV7-9
CDR3 DNA: TGTGCCAGCAGCGGCCGAAACAGCTACGAGCAGTACTTC
CDR3 protein: CASSGRNSYEQYF

D gene: -
clone size: few
J gene: TRBJ2-2
V gene: TRBV20-1
CDR3 DNA: TGCAGTGTTCAAGAAACCGGGGAGCTGTTTTTT
CDR3 protein: CSVQETGELFF

D gene: -
clone size: many
J gene: TRBJ1-1
V gene: TRBV12-3/TRBV12-4
CDR3 DNA: TGTGCCAGCAGCGTCTCCAGGTCGAACACTGAAGCTTTCTTT
CDR3 protein: CASSVSRSNTEAFF

D gene: TRBD1
clone size: many
J gene: TRBJ1-1
V gene: TRBV6-6
CDR3 DNA: TGTGCCAGCAGTTACGTTCAGGGGGCAGCTTTCTTT
CDR3 protein: CASSYVQGAAFF

D gene: TRBD2
clone size: many
J gene: TRBJ2-1
V gene: TRBV20-1
CDR3 DNA: TGCAGTGCTAGGGGAGCGGGAGCAGCCTACAATGAGCAGTTCTTC
CDR3 protein: CSARGAGAAYNEQFF

D gene: TRBD2
clone size: many
J gene: TRBJ2-1
V gene: TRBV15
CDR3 DNA: TGTGCCACCAGCAGAGGACCCGGGGCTAGCGGGAGTAGGAATGAGCAGTTCTTC
CDR3 protein: CATSRGPGASGSRNEQFF

D gene: -
clone size: few
J gene: TRBJ2-3
V gene: TRBV7-2
CDR3 DNA: TGTGCCAGCAGCTTAGCTGGTCACTCCACAGATACGCAGTATTTT
CDR3 protein: CASSLAGHSTDTQYF

D gene: -
clone size: many
J gene: TRBJ2-5
V gene: TRBV2
CDR3 DNA: TGTGCCAGCAGCTACTCCGAGACCCAGTACTTC
CDR3 protein: CASSYSETQYF

D gene: TRBD2
clone size: many
J gene: TRBJ2-5
V gene: TRBV5-1
CDR3 DNA: TGCGCCAGCAGCTTGGAGGCTAGCGGGAGTGTGGAGACCCAGTACTTC
CDR3 protein: CASSLEASGSVETQYF

D gene: -
clone size: many
J gene: TRBJ1-4
V gene: TRBV5-6
CDR3 DNA: TGTGCCAGCAGCTTGAGAGCTCCCCGGGGGGAAAAACTGTTTTTT
CDR3 protein: CASSLRAPRGEKLFF

D gene: -
clone size: -
J gene: TRBJ2-7
V gene: TRBV15
CDR3 DNA: TGTGCCACCAGCAGTACGGGGAACACCTACGAGCAGTACTTC
CDR3 protein: CATSSTGNTYEQYF

D gene: -
clone size: many
J gene: TRBJ1-2
V gene: TRBV4-2
CDR3 DNA: TGTGCCAGCAGCCAAGATCTGGCAGGCCGGAACTATGGCTACACCTTC
CDR3 protein: CASSQDLAGRNYGYTF

D gene: -
clone size: many
J gene: TRBJ1-6
V gene: TRBV25-1
CDR3 DNA: TGTGCCAGCAGTGAATCCTTCCCTCTCTATAATTCACCCCTCCACTTT
CDR3 protein: CASSESFPLYNSPLHF

D gene: TRBD2
clone size: many
J gene: TRBJ2-7
V gene: TRBV9
CDR3 DNA: TGTGCCAGCAGCCCCACTAGCGGGATCTACGAGCAGTACTTC
CDR3 protein: CASSPTSGIYEQYF

D gene: -
clone size: many
J gene: TRBJ2-3
V gene: TRBV20-1
CDR3 DNA: TGCAGTGCTTTCGAGGGGGGGCGCACAGATACGCAGTATTTT
CDR3 protein: CSAFEGGRTDTQYF

D gene: -
clone size: many
J gene: TRBJ2-1
V gene: TRBV14
CDR3 DNA: TGTGCCAGCAGCCAAGCCCTAACTAGGGGTGAGCAGTTCTTC
CDR3 protein: CASSQALTRGEQFF

D gene: -
clone size: many
J gene: TRBJ1-1
V gene: TRBV29-1
CDR3 DNA: TGCAGCGTTGGTCGGGGAACAGGGTCCATGAACACTGAAGCTTTCTTT
CDR3 protein: CSVGRGTGSMNTEAFF

D gene: -
clone size: many
J gene: TRBJ2-5
V gene: TRBV20-1
CDR3 DNA: TGCAGTGCTAGTTTACGGACCATCCAAGAGACCCAGTACTTC
CDR3 protein: CSASLRTIQETQYF

D gene: -
clone size: many
J gene: TRBJ2-5
V gene: TRBV7-9
CDR3 DNA: TGTGCCAGCAGCCGGGAGACCCAGTACTTC
CDR3 protein: CASSRETQYF

D gene: TRBD1
clone size: many
J gene: TRBJ2-7
V gene: TRBV5-1
CDR3 DNA: TGCGCCAGCAGCTTGGAGGGACAGGGGTCCTACGAGCAGTACTTC
CDR3 protein: CASSLEGQGSYEQYF

D gene: TRBD2
clone size: many
J gene: TRBJ2-3
V gene: TRBV29-1
CDR3 DNA: TGCAGCGCACTTAGCGGGAGGCTTACCACAGATACGCAGTATTTT
CDR3 protein: CSALSGRLTTDTQYF

D gene: -
clone size: many
J gene: TRBJ2-5
V gene: TRBV5-5
CDR3 DNA: TGTGCCAGCAGCCTGGGGCCCGCGGTGAGAAAAGAGACCCAGTACTTC
CDR3 protein: CASSLGPAVRKETQYF

D gene: TRBD1
clone size: many
J gene: TRBJ2-2
V gene: TRBV12-5
CDR3 DNA: TGTGCTAGTGGTTTGGTCGGACAGGGGCAAGGGGAGCTGTTTTTT
CDR3 protein: CASGLVGQGQGELFF